Listed here are 3 T cell receptor beta chains from one sample, sequenced in a study of blood T cells in healthy people across ages. Through a sample-barcoded 5' primer and a J-beta primer mix, a second PCR was run for roughly 7 to 11 cycles. One entry per CDR3 protein results from TCRdb running MiXCR on the 5' RACE reads. Of roughly 500,000 distinct CDR3 sequences in the sample, 24% were seen once. This sample also belongs to another study, concerning T cells of mothers and their children.

The sequenced material came from blood. The receptors originated from a boy aged 5-17 years in good health.

In DNA, the CDR3 is TGTGCCAGCAGTGAAGCGTGGTTACCAGGGGTAACAGACACCGGGGAGCTGTTTTTT. It is translated as CASSEAWLPGVTDTGELFF. This chain joins TRBV6-1 and TRBJ2-2; possible D gene TRBD1, 6 bases. Germline V gene data show CDR1 as MNHNS and CDR2 as SASEGT. The CDR3 loop spans 19 amino acids. The V gene lost 0 bases and the J gene lost 3 bases, with 20 bases spanning the gap.

This clonotype was detected a few times. The chain joins TRBV7-2 to TRBJ2-7; 7 nucleotides line up with TRBD2. The CDR3 spans 13 residues. V was clipped by 5 bases and J by 3 bases; unmatched bases: 4. Germline CDR1 and CDR2: SGHTA and FQGNSA. The chain's CDR3 is CASSGLGGYEQYF. The CDR3 nucleotides read TGTGCCAGCAGCGGACTAGGCGGCTACGAGCAGTACTTC. Supplemented by reference TRBV7-2 and TRBJ2-7, the full variable domain reads GAGVSQSPSNKVTEKGKDVELRCDPISGHTALYWYRQSLGQGLEFLIYFQGNSAPDKSGLPSDRFSAERTGGSVSTLTIQRTQQEDSAVYLCASSGLGGYEQYFGPGTRLTVT.

This chain joins TRBV6-5 and TRBJ2-7; possibly TRBD1 or TRBD2 for D (5 bases each). V was pared by 4 bases and J by 6 bases, with 13 bases between. The germline gives CDR1 MNHEY, CDR2 SVGAGI. The CDR3 spans 13 residues. In DNA form, the CDR3 reads TGTGCCAGCAGTTCAAGGGGACGCCGCGAGCAGTACTTC. Protein: CASSSRGRREQYF.